The next 11 T cell receptor beta chains were all read from a single sample in a study of shared clonotypes between healthy human individuals (dated by TCRdb to 2019 to 2021). The library was obtained by the immunoSEQ multiplex PCR assay. This immuneACCESS table, as held by TCRdb, lists in-frame sequences with V and J called but not all clones. Of the missing ones, under half trace to an unresolved V gene in checked studies; the others have no known cause. The sample contains 1.4 million or so clones, roughly 98.5% of them found a single time. The leading ten clones occupy approximately 0.4% of the sample. Specimen: naive CD4+ T cells sorted from blood. The sample's cell subset or site label, in plain terms: CD45RA+ positively selected. The receptors originated from a man between 25 and 39 years old in good health.

This clone occurred once. V gene TRBV6-1 combines with J gene TRBJ1-5; 7 bases are shared with TRBD1. CDR3 length: 15 amino acids. Germline-derived CDR1 and CDR2 are MNHNS and SASEGT. The ends lost 5 bases at V and 0 bases at J; junction bases unmatched: 4. CDR3 residues: CASSKTGASNQPQHF. CDR3 coding DNA: TGTGCCAGCAGTAAAACAGGGGCTAGCAATCAGCCCCAGCATTTT.

V gene TRBV21-1 combines with J gene TRBJ1-3; the D call in the table, TRBD1, was not verified against the DNA. TRBV21-1 counts as a pseudogene. The CDR3 spans 17 residues. The CDR3 is CASSKPPGHTSGNTIYF. CDR3 DNA: TGTGCCAGCAGCAAACCCCCGGGACATACCTCTGGAAACACCATATATTTT.

The rearrangement links TRBV6-5 to TRBJ2-7, with TRBD2 identical over 14 bases. The ends lost 0 bases at V and 2 bases at J; junction bases unmatched: 0. Germline-derived CDR1 and CDR2 are MNHEY and SVGAGI. CDR3 length: 16 amino acids. This CDR3 reads CASSYSGLAGAYEQYF. For the CDR3, the DNA is TGTGCCAGCAGTTACTCGGGACTAGCGGGAGCCTACGAGCAGTACTTC.

The chain combines TRBV19 with TRBJ1-4, with a weak D call TRBD1 (6 bases). The CDR3 sequence is 13 residues long. V gave up 5 bases and J gave up 8 bases, with 12 bases separating them. Germline V CDR1 and CDR2: LNHDA, SQIVND (reference sequence). The CDR3 nucleotides are TGTGCCAGTAGTCCAGGGACATGGGAAAAACTGTTTTTT. Translation: CASSPGTWEKLFF.

J is TRBJ1-4 and V is TRBV19; D not resolved. The CDR3 spans 13 residues. Per the germline V gene, CDR1 is LNHDA and CDR2 is SQIVND (reference sequence). The V end lost 9 bases, the J end lost 8 bases, and 16 bases lay between the germline ends. CDR3 protein: CASTSARGEKLFF. CDR3 coding DNA: TGTGCCAGCACGAGCGCGAGAGGGGAAAAACTGTTTTTT. Full variable domain (remainder filled in from reference TRBV19 and TRBJ1-4): DGGITQSPKYLFRKEGQNVTLSCEQNLNHDAMYWYRQDPGQGLRLIYYSQIVNDFQKGDIAEGYSVSREKKESFPLTVTSAQKNPTAFYLCASTSARGEKLFFGSGTQLSVL.

CDR3 DNA sequence: TGTGCCAGCAGTCCGACAGGGAATAACTATGGCTACACCTTC. Its protein product is CASSPTGNNYGYTF. The rearrangement links TRBV6-4 to TRBJ1-2, with 7 bases identical to TRBD1. The germline V gene encodes CDR1 MRHNA and CDR2 SNTAGT. Unmatched junction bases numbered 4, after V lost 5 bases and J lost 1 base. The CDR3 is 14 residues long.

This chain connects TRBV29-1 to TRBJ1-2; a possible D gene is TRBD1 (6 bases). The CDR3 is 12 amino acids. V was shortened by 4 bases and J by 8 bases, with 14 bases between the two germline ends. The germline V gene has CDR1 SQVTM and CDR2 ANQGSEA. The CDR3 DNA reads as TGCAGCGTTGGTACAGGGTATCGAGGCTACACCTTC. This gives the protein CSVGTGYRGYTF.

This clone came up once. V is TRBV10-2 and J is TRBJ2-1, with 11 bases aligning to TRBD2. The V gene's germline CDR1 is WSHSY and CDR2 SAAADI. The CDR3 runs to 15 residues. Losses at the gene ends were 6 bases for V and 5 bases for J; bases not matched to a gene: 6. In DNA, the CDR3 is TGCGCCAGCAGCCCGGGACTAGCGGTCAACAATGAGCAGTTCTTC. Amino acid sequence: CASSPGLAVNNEQFF.

In regard to this clone: In the same sample, other DNA sequences code for this CDR3. The chain has TRBV5-1 and TRBJ2-7; 7 bases align to TRBD2. Germline V CDR1 and CDR2: SGHRS, YFSETQ. This CDR3 comprises 14 residues. J gave up 2 bases and V 0 bases, and 2 bases lay outside the gene matches. The DNA for the CDR3 is TGCGCCAGCAGCTTGGCCGCGGGAGCCTACGAGCAGTACTTC. Translation gives CASSLAAGAYEQYF.

V gene TRBV5-1 combines with J gene TRBJ2-1; D remains unclear. From germline, CDR1 is SGHRS and CDR2 YFSETQ. With 7 bases removed from V and 0 bases from J, the gap between germline ends came to 8 bases. CDR3 size: 13 residues. Here the CDR3 DNA reads TGCGCCAGCTCCCCTGGCTCCTACAATGAGCAGTTCTTC. It translates to CASSPGSYNEQFF.

The chain joins TRBV28 to TRBJ1-2, with 11 nucleotides matching TRBD1. CDR3 length equals 13 residues. With V trimmed by 8 bases and J by 9 bases, 8 bases remained unmatched. Germline values: CDR1 MDHEN, CDR2 SYDVKM. The CDR3: CASESGQGASYTF. The DNA for the CDR3 is TGTGCCAGCGAGTCAGGACAGGGGGCGAGCTACACCTTC.